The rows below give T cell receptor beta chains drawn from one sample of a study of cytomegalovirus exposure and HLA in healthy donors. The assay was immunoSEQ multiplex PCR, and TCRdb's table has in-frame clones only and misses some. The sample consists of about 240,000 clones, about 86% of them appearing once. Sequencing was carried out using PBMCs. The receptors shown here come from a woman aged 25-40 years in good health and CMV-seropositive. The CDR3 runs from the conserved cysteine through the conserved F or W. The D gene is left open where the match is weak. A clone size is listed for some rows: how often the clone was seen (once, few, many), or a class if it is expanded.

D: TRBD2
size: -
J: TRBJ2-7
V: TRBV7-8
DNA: TGTGCCAGCAGCTCCAAGAGACTGGGGACTAGCGGGCAAACCTACGAGCAGTACTTC
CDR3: CASSSKRLGTSGQTYEQYF

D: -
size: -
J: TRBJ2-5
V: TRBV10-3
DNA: TGTGCCACCCGGACTGATCGAGGGACCCAGTACTTC
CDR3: CATRTDRGTQYF

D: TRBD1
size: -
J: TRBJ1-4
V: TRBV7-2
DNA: TGTGCCAGCAGCTTACGGACAGGGGGCCTGGAAAAACTGTTTTTT
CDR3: CASSLRTGGLEKLFF

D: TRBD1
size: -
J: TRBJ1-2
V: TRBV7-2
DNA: TGTGCCAGCAGCTCGTCTCCCGGGACAGGTTCGGTGGTTGGCTACACCTTC
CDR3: CASSSSPGTGSVVGYTF

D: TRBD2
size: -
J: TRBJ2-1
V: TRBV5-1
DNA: TGCGCCAGCGGTAGGACTAGTGTCTCGTACAATGAGCAGTTCTTC
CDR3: CASGRTSVSYNEQFF

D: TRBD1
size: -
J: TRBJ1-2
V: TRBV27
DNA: TGTGCCAGCAGTCCAGACAGGGGACTCTATGGCTACACCTTC
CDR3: CASSPDRGLYGYTF

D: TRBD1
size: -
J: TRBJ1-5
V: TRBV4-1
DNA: TGCGCCAGCAGCCTAAGACAGGGGGGTGTCTCAAGCAATCAGCCCCAGCATTTT
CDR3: CASSLRQGGVSSNQPQHF

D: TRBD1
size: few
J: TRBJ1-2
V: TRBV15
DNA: TGTGCCACCAGCCCCCTTTTGACAGGGTATGGCTACACCTTC
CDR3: CATSPLLTGYGYTF

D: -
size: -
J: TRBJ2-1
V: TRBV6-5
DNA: TGTGCCAGCAAAGATAGCTCCTACAATGAGCAGTTCTTC
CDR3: CASKDSSYNEQFF

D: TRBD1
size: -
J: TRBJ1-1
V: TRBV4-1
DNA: TGCGCCAGCAGCCTATCTGGGACAGGGGTATCCACTGAAGCTTTCTTT
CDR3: CASSLSGTGVSTEAFF

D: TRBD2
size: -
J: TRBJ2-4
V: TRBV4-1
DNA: TGCGCCAGCAGCCAGGTAGCGGGAGGCGGGAACATTCAGTACTTC
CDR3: CASSQVAGGGNIQYF

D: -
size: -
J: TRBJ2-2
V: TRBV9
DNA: TGTGCCAGCAGCGTGTCCTTCCACACCGGGGAGCTGTTTTTT
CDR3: CASSVSFHTGELFF

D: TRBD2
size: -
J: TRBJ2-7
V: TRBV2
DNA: TGTGCCAGCAGGCCTAGCGGATACGAGCAGTACTTC
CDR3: CASRPSGYEQYF

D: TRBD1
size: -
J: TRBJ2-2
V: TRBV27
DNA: TGTGCCAGCAGTCCGGACAGGGCTACGAACACCGGGGAGCTGTTTTTT
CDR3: CASSPDRATNTGELFF

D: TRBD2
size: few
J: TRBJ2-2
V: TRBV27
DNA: TGTGCCAGCAGTTTATGGGGACTAGCGGAGGACACCGGGGAGCTGTTTTTT
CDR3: CASSLWGLAEDTGELFF

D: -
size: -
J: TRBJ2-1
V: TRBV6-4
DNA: TGTGCCAGCAGTGACCGAGGTAGTGAGCAGTTCTTC
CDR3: CASSDRGSEQFF

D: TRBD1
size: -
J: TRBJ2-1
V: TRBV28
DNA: TGTGCCAGCGCTAACCAGGGGGCAGATGAGCAGTTCTTC
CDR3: CASANQGADEQFF

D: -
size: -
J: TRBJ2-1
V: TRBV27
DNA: TGTGCCAGCAGATTACTCCCCAGGGGCAATGAGCAGTTCTTC
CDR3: CASRLLPRGNEQFF

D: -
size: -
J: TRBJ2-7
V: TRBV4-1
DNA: TGCGCCAGCAGCCAAGGTGTAGTATACGAGCAGTACTTC
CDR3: CASSQGVVYEQYF

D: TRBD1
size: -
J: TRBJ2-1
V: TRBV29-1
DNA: TGCAGCGTTGAACAGGACAGGCCCAATGAGCAGTTCTTC
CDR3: CSVEQDRPNEQFF

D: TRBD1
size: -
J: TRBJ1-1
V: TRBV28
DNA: TGTGCCAGCAGGGGGTTGGACAGGGGGCGTGGAGCTTTCTTT
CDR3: CASRGLDRGRGAFF

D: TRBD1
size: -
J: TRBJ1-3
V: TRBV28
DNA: TGTGCCAGCCATGCCGCAGGGGGCACTGGAAACACCATATATTTT
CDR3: CASHAAGGTGNTIYF

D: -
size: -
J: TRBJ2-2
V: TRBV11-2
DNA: TGTGCCAGCAGCTTATACTTCACCGGGGAGCTGTTTTTT
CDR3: CASSLYFTGELFF

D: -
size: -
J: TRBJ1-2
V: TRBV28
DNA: TGTGCCAGCAGTTTGGGGCCCCAAAGTGTGAGCTATGGCTACACCTTC
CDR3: CASSLGPQSVSYGYTF

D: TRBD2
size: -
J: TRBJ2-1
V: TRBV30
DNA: TGTGCCTGGAGTGTACCAAGGACTAGCGGGAGGTACAATGAGCAGTTCTTC
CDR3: CAWSVPRTSGRYNEQFF

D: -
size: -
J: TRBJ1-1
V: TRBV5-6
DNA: TGTGCCAGCAGCTTGGGCGGGGGTTATACTGAAGCTTTCTTT
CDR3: CASSLGGGYTEAFF

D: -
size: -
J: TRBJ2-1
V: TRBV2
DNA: TGTGCCAGCAGGGAAAGAACCGGGACTGAATACAATGAGCAGTTCTTC
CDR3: CASRERTGTEYNEQFF

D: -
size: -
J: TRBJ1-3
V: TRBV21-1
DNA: TGTGCCAGCAGCCCCACAAGGCAGGGGGCTCGAAACACCATATATTTT
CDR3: CASSPTRQGARNTIYF

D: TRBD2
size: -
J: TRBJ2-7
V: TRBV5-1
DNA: TGCGCCAGCGGACTAGCGGGTACCACCTACGAGCAGTACTTC
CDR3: CASGLAGTTYEQYF

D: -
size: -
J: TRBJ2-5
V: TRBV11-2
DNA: TGTGCCAGCAGTAGGGAGGAGTTCCAAGAGACCCAGTACTTC
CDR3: CASSREEFQETQYF

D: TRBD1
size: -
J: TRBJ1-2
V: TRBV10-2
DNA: TGCGCCAGCAGTGAAACAGGGGGCGATGGCTACACCTTC
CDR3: CASSETGGDGYTF

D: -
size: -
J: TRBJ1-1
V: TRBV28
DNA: TGTGCCAGCAGAAAACTAATCTGGGGGGATCTTACTGAAGCTTTCTTT
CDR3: CASRKLIWGDLTEAFF

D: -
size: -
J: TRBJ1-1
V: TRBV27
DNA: TGTGCCAGCAGTTTACGTCGGGGGACTGAAGCTTTCTTT
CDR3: CASSLRRGTEAFF

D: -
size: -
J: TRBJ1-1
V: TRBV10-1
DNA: TGCGCCAGCAGTGATCCCAGGTCGAACACTGAAGCTTTCTTT
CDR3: CASSDPRSNTEAFF

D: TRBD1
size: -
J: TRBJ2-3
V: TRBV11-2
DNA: TGTGCCAGCAGCCCGAGGGACAGACTATCCACAGATACGCAGTATTTT
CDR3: CASSPRDRLSTDTQYF

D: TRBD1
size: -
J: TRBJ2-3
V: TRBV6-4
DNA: TGTGCCAGCAGTGAGCGGGCAGGGGGTCACGAAGATACGCAGTATTTT
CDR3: CASSERAGGHEDTQYF

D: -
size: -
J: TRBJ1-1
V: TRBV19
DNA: TGTGCCAGTAGTTTCCGACAGGCATCAACCACTGAAGCTTTCTTT
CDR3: CASSFRQASTTEAFF

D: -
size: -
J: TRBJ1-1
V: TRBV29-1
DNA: TGCAGCGTTGAATTGAGGGAGCGGGGCACTGAAGCTTTCTTT
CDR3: CSVELRERGTEAFF

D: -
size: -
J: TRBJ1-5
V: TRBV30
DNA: TGTGCCTGGAATGGGCCGGTCAATCAGCCCCAGCATTTT
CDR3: CAWNGPVNQPQHF

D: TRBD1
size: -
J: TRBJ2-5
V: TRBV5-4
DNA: TGTGCCATCAGACAGGGTAAATCGGGGACCCAGTACTTC
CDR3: CAIRQGKSGTQYF